These T cell receptor beta chains were read from a single sample in a study of T cells after yellow fever vaccination. TCRdb ran MiXCR on the 5' RACE reads and lists one entry per CDR3 protein. The table lists about 160,000 distinct CDR3 sequences, about a tenth of them singletons, with 35% to 40% in the top ten. The sequencing here drew on CD8+ T cells sorted from PBMCs, taken 45 days after the yellow fever booster vaccination. All receptors come from a young man who received the YFV17D yellow fever vaccine. Each CDR3 is given with its conserved first and last residue. Not every row has a clone size; where given, it reads once, few, many or a size class.

clone_size | v_call | cdr3_aa
- | TRBV5-5 | CASLYGTTGELFF
few | TRBV29-1 | CSVYEGASGTEAFF
many | TRBV5-1 | CASSSTGAITGELFF
few | TRBV12-3/TRBV12-4 | CASSLTTVWGAREQFF
- | TRBV11-3 | CASSVSGGAPNEQFF
many | TRBV5-1 | CASTRRGGVRYNEQFF
- | TRBV4-1 | CASSPETGNSPLHF
few | TRBV6-2/TRBV6-3 | CASSYAQGGYGYTF
- | TRBV5-1 | CASSLRTGTEAFF
few | TRBV18 | CASSPPLAAPDTQYF
- | TRBV6-2/TRBV6-3 | CATARTNEQFF
- | TRBV12-3/TRBV12-4 | CASSLGTSQETQYF
- | TRBV5-6 | CASSLVGGGETQYF
many | TRBV10-2 | CASIGTPGEQYF
- | TRBV6-2/TRBV6-3 | CASSYINRNTEAFF
- | TRBV30 | CAWSVSGGAGDTQYF
few | TRBV10-3 | CAITGGERTDTQYF
few | TRBV6-5 | CASSYQPQGAPEGGYTF
- | TRBV29-1 | CTSKDSNTGELFF
- | TRBV11-3 | CASSPRDRNYEQYF
few | TRBV20-1 | CSARTENTGELFF
many | TRBV6-6 | CASSYSGQAHTGELFF
once | TRBV27 | CASRRPHSNTEAFF
few | TRBV9 | CASSVTVGEKLFF
- | TRBV4-3 | CASSATGGSNEKLFF
few | TRBV2 | CASSEGTNTGELFF
few | TRBV7-3 | CASSLTGGLSYNEQFF
- | TRBV4-1 | CASSQDRGQRYNSPLHF
- | TRBV29-1 | CSFVGNENTEAFF
few | TRBV12-3/TRBV12-4 | CASRETTSPDTQYF
many | TRBV6-1 | CASSEGTSGGADTQYF
- | TRBV5-6 | CASSVRAEQFF
- | TRBV7-9 | CASSLFVRDSPYEQYF
few | TRBV10-3 | CAISVRDGQFSGANVLTF
few | TRBV5-1 | CASSTRGFDDEKLFF
many | TRBV19 | CASSPDRGREYEQYF
few | TRBV6-5 | CASSYLAGGEETQYF
- | TRBV7-8 | CASSPVMNTEAFF
few | TRBV27 | CASSQFPGQGAFSSYNEQFF
many | TRBV5-1 | CASSAPRTDTQYF
few | TRBV7-2 | CASSFLVRGLEDTQYF
- | TRBV19 | CASSRDRAFATNEKLFF
few | TRBV27 | CASSWRADYGYTF
few | TRBV7-8 | CASSVPGGGSSYEQYF
many | TRBV6-5 | CASSLYGSGTGAEKLFF
- | TRBV27 | CASSWGLEPLHF
few | TRBV6-2/TRBV6-3 | CASWVGTAYTEAFF
few | TRBV27 | CASSDQGASYEQYF
- | TRBV24-1 | CATSDPLGLAGADTQYF
- | TRBV5-1 | CASSKGEAPNEQFF
- | TRBV7-8 | CASSLEGSWGELFF
few | TRBV4-1 | CASSQEQDRETQYF
few | TRBV2 | CASYEGQSSYNEQFF
few | TRBV11-2 | CASSWDGAPNTGELFF